Reported below is one TCR beta chain. This clonotype was detected a few times. Its antigen is unknown. Base qualities are not recorded, but no much larger clone differs from it by a single base. The sample's time point, from its label and the paper: pre-sensitization, week 0. The treatment or condition label for this specimen denotes: therapeutic diphenylcyclopropenone sensitization with weekly scalp DPC. Blood at each patch-test visit was drawn before the patch test was applied. Patients were considered eligible if aged 18 to 70, diagnosed with alopecia and deemed suitable for DPC therapy, and patients were excluded if pregnant. Unfractionated whole blood was collected in Tempus Blood RNA tubes, and total RNA was extracted from that blood. V was cut back by 5 bases and J by 7 bases, leaving a gap of 17 bases between them. Counted from cysteine to phenylalanine, this CDR3 has 14 amino acids. The DNA shown is the 42-base CDR3, in frame from base 1.

This sample was included in a study of human T cells and chemical hapten exposure (dated by TCRdb to about 2021). Some background on the complete study: For sensitization, 2% DPC in acetone was applied to an approximately 2 cm by approximately 2 cm area of upper inner arm skin. Roughly 30 alopecia patients gave blood for TCR sequencing at one to four time points (pre-sensitization, 2, 6 and 24 weeks). Patch testing was performed on the upper back with Finn chambers containing 0.01% DPC, and the patch tests were scored after 6 days according to International Contact Dermatitis Research Group standards. Most of the patients in the cohort were female, and the cohort covered alopecia areata with under or over 50% scalp involvement, alopecia totalis and alopecia universalis. Blood samples were taken from patients before sensitization (week 0) and at 2, 6 and about 24 weeks after DPC sensitization. In alopecia patients, the study followed how the peripheral blood TCR repertoire changed in vivo over primary and secondary sensitization to diphenylcyclopropenone (DPC), a hapten. Weekly therapeutic DPC doses were additionally applied to the scalp of patients throughout the roughly 24-week study period. Libraries were pooled for sequencing, and variation in per-sample TCR yields was attributed mainly to small differences in library volumes within the pool.

The library was produced with RACE. TCRdb records NextSeq 500 as the sequencer. During library preparation, unique molecular identifiers were attached to individual cDNA molecules so that TCRs could be counted quantitatively and reproducibly. From each blood RNA sample, both TCR alpha and TCR beta chains were sequenced. The authors' analysis ran thus. A median of about 89,000 TCRs per sample was observed, with a range of about 20,000 to 750,000. V, J and CDR3 annotation of the TCR reads was performed with the Decombinator software suite. For the PS versus PT1 abundance plots, all samples were subsampled to the same number of TCRs (28,000). TCRs were defined as expanded if absent before sensitization and observed at least eight times at the 2-week time point. The public reads were reanalyzed by TCRdb: fastp trimming at Q25, MiXCR alignment, in-frame beta chains only. Each entry merges the rows of one CDR3 protein and shows their most common DNA and genes. TCRdb assigned the V and J calls; the authors' analysis was not used. Across this sample there are over 85,000 distinct CDR3 sequences, with 10% to 11% seen only once. About 3.1% of the sample comes from the top ten.

Overall study outcomes, separate from this receptor: Patch test score correlated positively with the number of PT1 expanded TCRs, reaching significance at thresholds 8, 16 and 32 but not at 4. Because every patient had alopecia, a presumed autoimmune disease, the patients' immune response might differ from that of healthy individuals. Compared with pre-sensitization or healthy control sets, expanded TCRs formed significantly more large CDR3 similarity clusters, which is consistent with antigen-driven responses. DPC sensitization did not change how many TCRs were above 1 in 1000 frequency, and no evidence was found of alterations in global repertoire structure. After repeated subsampling, changes were observed in the strength of the expansion versus patch-test correlation and in the threshold at which the correlation became significant.

The sequence came from a woman in her sixties or seventies with alopecia areata. Some clones in this sample may be carry-over from other donors' samples. Sequenced here: whole blood, sampled in connection with sensitization to the hapten diphenylcyclopropenone (DPC). The V and J genes are TRBV12-3 or TRBV12-4 and TRBJ2-5, and perhaps TRBD1 as D gene, on 5 matching bases. The CDR3 is CASSTGYSEMTQYF. The DNA is TGTGCCAGCAGTACAGGATATTCGGAGATGACCCAGTACTTC.